The 6 T cell receptor beta chains below come from one sample, sequenced in a study of T cells in tuberculosis (dated by TCRdb to 2016 to 2018). The library relied on the immunoSEQ multiplex PCR assay. TCRdb took over this immuneACCESS table, retaining in-frame rearrangements with V and J assigned. Such tables are incomplete; in checked studies, under half of the missing clones stem from an unresolved V gene, and the remainder is unexplained. The sample table holds 20,000 to 25,000 clones, of which 97% were seen once. The ten largest clones capture roughly 6.2% of the sample. The material sequenced was PBMCs. The origin of the receptors is a donor aged 10 to 29 with latent tuberculosis or without tuberculosis infection.

The chain joins TRBV7-3 to TRBJ1-1, with 7 bases aligning to TRBD1. This CDR3 spans 16 amino acids. V was clipped by 5 bases and J by 4 bases; unmatched bases: 13. From germline, CDR1 is SGHTA and CDR2 FQGTGA. CDR3 bases: TGTGCCAGCAGCGCGTCTCCCGACAGGGTTTTCACTGAAGCTTTCTTT. The encoded protein is CASSASPDRVFTEAFF.

This chain joins TRBV6-1 and TRBJ1-5, with D hard to call. Germline CDR1 reads MNHNS; CDR2 reads SASEGT. Trimming cost V 6 bases and J 0 bases, with 9 bases left between them. The CDR3 is 14 amino acids. The CDR3 region is CASSGSNSNQPQHF. DNA for the CDR3: TGTGCCAGCAGCGGGAGTAATAGCAATCAGCCCCAGCATTTT.

The chain links TRBV30 to TRBJ2-3; possible D gene TRBD2, 5 bases. This CDR3 region has 13 residues. V lost 6 bases to trimming and J lost 2 bases, with 12 bases between them. The germline V gene has CDR1 GTSNPN and CDR2 SVGIG (reference sequence). CDR3 loop: CACSAESTDTQYF. Here the CDR3 DNA reads TGTGCCTGTTCAGCGGAATCCACAGATACGCAGTATTTT.

The CDR3 sequence is CASSVAGTGQPQHF. As DNA, the CDR3 is TGTGCCAGCAGCGTAGCCGGAACGGGGCAGCCCCAGCATTTT. This chain connects TRBV9 to TRBJ1-5, with unresolved D. Germline CDR1 is SGDLS and CDR2 is YYNGEE. This CDR3 spans 14 amino acids. The V and J ends lost 0 bases and 7 bases respectively, with 11 bases between them.

The J gene is TRBJ1-2, the V gene TRBV9; 11 positions match TRBD1. The CDR3 covers 14 residues. V lost 2 bases and J lost 5; bases outside the gene matches: 2. Germline V CDR1 and CDR2: SGDLS, YYNGEE. The CDR3 region is CASSVGTGGYGYTF. CDR3 bases: TGTGCCAGCAGCGTTGGGACAGGGGGATATGGCTACACCTTC.

The V call is TRBV13, the J call TRBJ1-1; D is perhaps TRBD1 (5 bases). The CDR3 is 17 residues long. Germline CDR1 is PRHDT and CDR2 is FYEKMQ (reference sequence). Trimming took off 1 base at V and 0 bases at J, with 15 bases between the two ends. The CDR3 reads CASSLVISGELNTEAFF. CDR3 coding DNA: TGTGCCAGCAGCTTAGTAATTTCGGGGGAGCTGAACACTGAAGCTTTCTTT.